This T cell receptor (beta chain) was recovered during a study of T cell repertoires in cytomegalovirus infection. About the research overall: Public TCR beta signatures indicated both CMV infection and matching HLA type.

Overall study results and limits: Adding up the frequency of public TCR beta families identified people who carried CMV plus the relevant HLA. Dominating the ex vivo response were HLA-C-restricted CMV-specific TCR beta clonotypes.

In TCRdb, the reads were re-called with MiXCR into one record per CDR3 protein. The sample consists of some 300,000 distinct CDR3 sequences, roughly 13% of them appearing once. This clonotype was detected only a few times. No antigen is known for it. From germline, CDR1 is MNHEY and CDR2 SVGEGT. The CDR3 has 12 amino acids. Trimming removed 6 bases at V and 7 bases at J, with 10 bases between. The sequence derives from a human donor in good health (CMV status not recorded). Some clones in this sample may be carry-over from other donors' samples. The chain joins TRBV6-2 or TRBV6-3 to TRBJ2-4; D gene unclear. Sequences were obtained from PBMCs. In DNA, the CDR3 is TGTGCCAGCAGCGACCGGGTGAACATTCAGTACTTC. It encodes CASSDRVNIQYF.